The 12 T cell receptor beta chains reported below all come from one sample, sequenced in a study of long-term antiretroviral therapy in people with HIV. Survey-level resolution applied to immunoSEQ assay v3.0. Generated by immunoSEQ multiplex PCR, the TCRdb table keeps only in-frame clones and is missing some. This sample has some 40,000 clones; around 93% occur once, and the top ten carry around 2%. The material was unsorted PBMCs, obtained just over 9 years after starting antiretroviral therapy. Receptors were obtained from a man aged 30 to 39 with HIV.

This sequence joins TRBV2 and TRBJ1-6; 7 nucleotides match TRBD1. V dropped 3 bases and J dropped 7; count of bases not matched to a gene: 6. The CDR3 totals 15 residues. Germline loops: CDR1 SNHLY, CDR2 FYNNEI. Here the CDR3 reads CASSDLGTANSPLHF. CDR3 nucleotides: TGTGCCAGCAGTGATCTCGGGACAGCAAATTCACCCCTCCACTTT.

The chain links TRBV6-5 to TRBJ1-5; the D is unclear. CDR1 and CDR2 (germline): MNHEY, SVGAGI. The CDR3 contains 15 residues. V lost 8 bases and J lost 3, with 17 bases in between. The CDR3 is CASRQSGVDNQPQHF. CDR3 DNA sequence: TGTGCCAGCCGCCAGTCTGGGGTAGACAATCAGCCCCAGCATTTT.

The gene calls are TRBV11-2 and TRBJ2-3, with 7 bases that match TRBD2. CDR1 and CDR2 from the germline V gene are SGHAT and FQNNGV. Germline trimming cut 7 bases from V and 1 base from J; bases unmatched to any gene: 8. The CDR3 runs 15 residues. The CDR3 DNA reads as TGTGCCAGCATCAGAAGCGGGGAAGGCACAGATACGCAGTATTTT. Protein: CASIRSGEGTDTQYF. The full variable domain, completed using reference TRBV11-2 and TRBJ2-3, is EAGVAQSPRYKIIEKRQSVAFWCNPISGHATLYWYQQILGQGPKLLIQFQNNGVVDDSQLPKDRFSAERLKGVDSTLKIQPAKLEDSAVYLCASIRSGEGTDTQYFGPGTRLTVL.

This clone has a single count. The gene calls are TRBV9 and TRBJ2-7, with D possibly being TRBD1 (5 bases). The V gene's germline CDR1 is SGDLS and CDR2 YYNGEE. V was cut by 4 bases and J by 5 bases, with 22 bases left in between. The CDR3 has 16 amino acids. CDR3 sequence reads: CASSIDSPTSGDEQYV. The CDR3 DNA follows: TGTGCCAGCAGCATCGACAGTCCCACGTCGGGCGACGAGCAGTACGTC.

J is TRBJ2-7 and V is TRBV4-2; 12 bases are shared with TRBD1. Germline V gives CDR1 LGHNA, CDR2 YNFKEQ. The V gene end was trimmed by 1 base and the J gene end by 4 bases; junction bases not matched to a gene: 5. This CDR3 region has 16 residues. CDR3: CASSQVSGQGAYEQYF. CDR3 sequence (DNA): TGTGCCAGCAGCCAAGTTTCGGGACAGGGGGCTTACGAGCAGTACTTC.

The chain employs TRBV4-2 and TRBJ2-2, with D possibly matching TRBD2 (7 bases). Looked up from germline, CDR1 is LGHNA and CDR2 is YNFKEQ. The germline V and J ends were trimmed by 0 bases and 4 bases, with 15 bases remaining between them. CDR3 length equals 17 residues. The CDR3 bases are TGTGCCAGCAGCCAAGATACAGGACTAGGGGGCACCGGGGAGCTGTTTTTT. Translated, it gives CASSQDTGLGGTGELFF.

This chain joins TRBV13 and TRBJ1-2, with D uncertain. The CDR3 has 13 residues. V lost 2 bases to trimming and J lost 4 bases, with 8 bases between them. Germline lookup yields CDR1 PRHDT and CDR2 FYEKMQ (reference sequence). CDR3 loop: CASSLKSFYGYTF. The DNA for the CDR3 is TGTGCCAGCAGCTTAAAGTCCTTCTATGGCTACACCTTC. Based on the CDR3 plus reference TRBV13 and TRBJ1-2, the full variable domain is AAGVIQSPRHLIKEKRETATLKCYPIPRHDTVYWYQQGPGQDPQFLISFYEKMQSDKGSIPDRFSAQQFSDYHSELNMSSLELGDSALYFCASSLKSFYGYTFGSGTRLTVV.

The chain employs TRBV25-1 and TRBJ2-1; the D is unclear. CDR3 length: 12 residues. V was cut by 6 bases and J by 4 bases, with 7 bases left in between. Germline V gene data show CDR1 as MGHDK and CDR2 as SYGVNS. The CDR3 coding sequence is TGTGCCAGCAGGGACCAGTACAATGAGCAGTTCTTC. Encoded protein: CASRDQYNEQFF.

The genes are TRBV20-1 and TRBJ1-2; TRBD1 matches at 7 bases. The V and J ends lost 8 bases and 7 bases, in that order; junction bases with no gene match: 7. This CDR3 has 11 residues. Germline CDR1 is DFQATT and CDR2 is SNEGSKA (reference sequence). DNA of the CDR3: TGCAGTCGGGAGGGGGCGGGTGGCTACACCTTC. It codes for CSREGAGGYTF.

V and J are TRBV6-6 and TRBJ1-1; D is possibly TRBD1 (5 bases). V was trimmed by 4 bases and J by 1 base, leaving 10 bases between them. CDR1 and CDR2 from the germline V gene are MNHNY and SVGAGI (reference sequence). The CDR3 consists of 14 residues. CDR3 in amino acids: CASSWRDENTEAFF. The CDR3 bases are TGTGCCAGCAGTTGGCGGGACGAGAACACTGAAGCTTTCTTT.

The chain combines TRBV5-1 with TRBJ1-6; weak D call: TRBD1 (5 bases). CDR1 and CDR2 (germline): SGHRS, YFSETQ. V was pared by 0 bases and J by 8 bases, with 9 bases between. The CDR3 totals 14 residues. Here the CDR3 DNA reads TGCGCCAGCAGCTTGGGAGGGACGGATTCACCCCTCCACTTT. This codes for CASSLGGTDSPLHF.

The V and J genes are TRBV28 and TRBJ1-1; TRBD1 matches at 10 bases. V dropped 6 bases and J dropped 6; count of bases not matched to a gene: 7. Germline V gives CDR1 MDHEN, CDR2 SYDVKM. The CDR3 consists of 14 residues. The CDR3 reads CASRTGGAGSEAFF. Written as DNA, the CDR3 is TGTGCCAGCAGGACAGGGGGCGCGGGCTCTGAAGCTTTCTTT.